These 14 T cell receptor beta chains were sequenced from one sample in a study of PD-L1 blockade in urothelial cancer. TCRdb's copy holds only in-frame clones and misses some; the assay was immunoSEQ multiplex PCR. Of tens of thousands of clones in the sample, 79% are singletons; the top ten hold around 3.3%. Time point reported: peripheral blood 6 weeks after treatment start. The source material was PBMCs, sampled around atezolizumab (anti-PD-L1) treatment. The receptor set was obtained from a man in his 70s with urothelial cancer.

The chain couples TRBV7-3 to TRBJ2-3; 7 bases are a match to TRBD2. The CDR3 has 14 residues. Per germline, CDR1 SGHTA and CDR2 FQGTGA. The J segment lost 6 bases and the V segment lost 7 bases, leaving 10 bases of the junction unmatched. Written as DNA, the CDR3 is TGTGCCAGCAACCGCGGGCTAGCGGTGGATACGCAGTATTTT. Protein product: CASNRGLAVDTQYF.

CDR3 in DNA: TGTGCCTGGAGTGGGAGGAGTAACTCTGGGGCCAACGTCCTGACTTTC. This sequence encodes CAWSGRSNSGANVLTF. The chain is built from TRBV30 and TRBJ2-6, with D tentatively TRBD2 (5 bases). Trimming removed 1 base from V and 0 bases from J, with 10 bases in between. CDR1 is GTSNPN, CDR2 SVGIG, per germline (reference sequence). The length of the CDR3 is 16 residues.

The rearrangement joins TRBV2 to TRBJ1-5; D gene uncertain. CDR3 length: 15 residues. The germline V gene has CDR1 SNHLY and CDR2 FYNNEI. V was clipped by 8 bases and J by 4 bases, with 18 bases between them. The CDR3 sequence is CASSPAGIPNQPQHF. The CDR3 DNA is TGTGCCAGCTCCCCCGCCGGGATCCCAAATCAGCCCCAGCATTTT.

The rearrangement joins TRBV6-4 to TRBJ2-3, with 7 bases identical to TRBD1. Germline assignment: CDR1 MRHNA and CDR2 SNTAGT. The CDR3 sequence is 15 residues long. Trimming cost V 3 bases and J 0 bases; bases outside gene matches: 3. CDR3 sequence: CASSEQGKSTDTQYF. In DNA, the CDR3 is TGTGCCAGCAGTGAACAGGGGAAGAGCACAGATACGCAGTATTTT.

This chain uses TRBV28 with TRBJ2-1; TRBD2 matches 9 bases. CDR3 length: 15 amino acids. The ends lost 4 bases at V and 5 bases at J; junction bases unmatched: 6. Germline V CDR1 and CDR2: MDHEN, SYDVKM. The CDR3 sequence: CASSSMVAGDNEQFF. As DNA, the CDR3 is TGTGCCAGCAGTTCCATGGTAGCGGGAGACAATGAGCAGTTCTTC.

The chain recombines TRBV28 with TRBJ1-2, with D unresolved. The CDR3 has 13 amino acids. The V and J ends lost 2 bases and 5 bases respectively, with 9 bases between them. CDR1 MDHEN and CDR2 SYDVKM come from the germline V gene. CDR3 bases: TGTGCCAGCAGTTTAGTACTGAGTTATGGCTACACCTTC. It translates to CASSLVLSYGYTF.

This clone has only a few counts. The chain employs TRBV9 and TRBJ1-6, with a weak D call TRBD1 (5 bases). Germline V gene sequence: CDR1 SGDLS, CDR2 YYNGEE. The CDR3 extends over 15 amino acids. V was clipped by 3 bases and J by 7 bases, with 14 bases between them. DNA for the CDR3: TGTGCCAGCAGCGCTCCGGGACTCACCAATTCACCCCTCCACTTT. This codes for CASSAPGLTNSPLHF.

This chain joins TRBV7-6 and TRBJ1-3, with TRBD1 as a possible D gene (5 bases). CDR1 is SGHVS and CDR2 is FNYEAQ in the germline V gene. The V and J ends lost 5 bases and 0 bases respectively, with 17 bases between them. This CDR3 has 17 amino acids. The DNA of the CDR3 is TGTGCCAGCAGCCCCCAGGCGGGGGGGATCTCTGGAAACACCATATATTTT. It codes for CASSPQAGGISGNTIYF.

This clone has a single count. The genes are TRBV21-1 and TRBJ2-7; no check of the table's D call, TRBD2, against the DNA was made. TRBV21-1 has pseudogene status. The CDR3 spans 17 residues. The CDR3 sequence: CASSQGLAEIGAYEQYF. DNA for the CDR3: TGTGCCAGCAGCCAGGGACTAGCGGAGATTGGAGCCTACGAGCAGTACTTC.

This clone appeared a single time. The chain recombines TRBV14 with TRBJ2-7; TRBD1 matches 9 bases. Per germline, CDR1 SGHDN and CDR2 FVKESK. J lost 7 bases, V lost 0 bases, and 13 bases had no gene match. The CDR3 runs to 17 residues. The DNA of the CDR3 is TGTGCCAGCAGCCAAGATCGGTCAACAGGGGGCTTTAGGGAGCAGTACTTC. Residues: CASSQDRSTGGFREQYF.

This sequence joins TRBV9 and TRBJ1-2; 8 nucleotides align to TRBD1. The CDR3 loop spans 17 amino acids. Germline values: CDR1 SGDLS, CDR2 YYNGEE. V lost 0 bases and J lost 0; bases outside the gene matches: 7. In nucleotides, the CDR3 is TGTGCCAGCAGCGTAGGGGGGACAGGATACTCTAACTATGGCTACACCTTC. Translating gives CASSVGGTGYSNYGYTF. Filled out from reference TRBV9 and TRBJ1-2, the complete variable domain reads DSGVTQTPKHLITATGQRVTLRCSPRSGDLSVYWYQQSLDQGLQFLIQYYNGEERAKGNILERFSAQQFPDLHSELNLSSLELGDSALYFCASSVGGTGYSNYGYTFGSGTRLTVV.

V is TRBV7-6 and J is TRBJ2-7; tentative D call: TRBD1 (6 bases). Germline V CDR1 and CDR2: SGHVS, FNYEAQ. There are 13 residues in the CDR3. The V end was cut by 10 bases, the J end by 2 bases, with 15 bases between. CDR3 residues: CAMRGTRAYEQYF. The CDR3 DNA sequence: TGTGCCATGCGAGGGACAAGAGCCTACGAGCAGTACTTC.

V usage is TRBV11-2 and J usage is TRBJ2-1; 7 bases are shared with TRBD1. The CDR3 runs to 16 residues. The J segment lost 1 base and the V segment lost 3 bases, leaving 6 bases of the junction unmatched. The V gene's germline CDR1 is SGHAT and CDR2 FQNNGV. The CDR3 DNA is TGTGCCAGCAGCTTGTTGAGGGGGCGATCCTACAATGAGCAGTTCTTC. Protein: CASSLLRGRSYNEQFF.

V usage is TRBV5-5 and J usage is TRBJ1-5; 8 bases map to TRBD1. Germline lookup yields CDR1 SGHKS and CDR2 YYEKEE (reference sequence). There are 14 residues in the CDR3. J was trimmed by 3 bases and V by 4 bases; bases with no gene match: 3. CDR3 DNA: TGTGCCAGCAGCCGGGACAGGAACAATCAGCCCCAGCATTTT. It yields the protein CASSRDRNNQPQHF.